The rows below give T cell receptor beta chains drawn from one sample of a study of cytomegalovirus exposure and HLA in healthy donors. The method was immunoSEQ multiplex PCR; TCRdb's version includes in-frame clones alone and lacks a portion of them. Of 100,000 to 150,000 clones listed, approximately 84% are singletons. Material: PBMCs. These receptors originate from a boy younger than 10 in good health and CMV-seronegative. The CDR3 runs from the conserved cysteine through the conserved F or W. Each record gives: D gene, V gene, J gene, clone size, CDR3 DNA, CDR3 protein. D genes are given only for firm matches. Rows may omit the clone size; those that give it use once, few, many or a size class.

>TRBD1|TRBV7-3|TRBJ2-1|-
TGTGCCAGCAGCATGGCCCCGGACAGGTACAATGAGCAGTTCTTC
CASSMAPDRYNEQFF
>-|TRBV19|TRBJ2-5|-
TGTGCCAGTAGTATAGAGCTTACAGAAGAGACCCAGTACTTC
CASSIELTEETQYF
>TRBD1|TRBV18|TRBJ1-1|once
TGTGCCAGCTCACCAGGGACAGGGGACCCCCGGGCACCTGAAGCTTTCTTT
CASSPGTGDPRAPEAFF
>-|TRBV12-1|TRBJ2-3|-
TGTGCCAGCAGACTAGTGGGCACAGATACGCAGTATTTT
CASRLVGTDTQYF
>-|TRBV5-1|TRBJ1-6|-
TGCGCCAGCAGCCCGGACACCGGGAATTCACCCCTCCACTTT
CASSPDTGNSPLHF
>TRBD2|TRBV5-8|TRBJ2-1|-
TGTGCCAGCAGCTTTAGTAGCGGGGAACTCTCCTACAATGAGCAGTTCTTC
CASSFSSGELSYNEQFF
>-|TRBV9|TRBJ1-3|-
-
CASSVSRVASGNTIYF
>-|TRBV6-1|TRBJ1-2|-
TGTGCCAGCAGTGAAATGGGTCAGGGCTATGGCTACACCTTC
CASSEMGQGYGYTF
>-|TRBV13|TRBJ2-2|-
TGTGCCAGCAGCTTTTTAGCCACCGGGGAGCTGTTTTTT
CASSFLATGELFF
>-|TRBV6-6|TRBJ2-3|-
TGTGCCAGCAGTTACGGTGGATCGACTAGCACAGATACGCAGTATTTT
CASSYGGSTSTDTQYF
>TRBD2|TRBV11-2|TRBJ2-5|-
TGTGCCAGCAGCTTAGGATCATGGGGCGGGGGTGAGACCCAGTACTTC
CASSLGSWGGGETQYF
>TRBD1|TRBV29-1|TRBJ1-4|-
TGCAGCGTTAAGAGACAGGGGGCTAATGAAAAACTGTTTTTT
CSVKRQGANEKLFF
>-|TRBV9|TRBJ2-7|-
TGTGCCAGCAGCCTTGGGGTTAGACAGGAGAACTACGAGCAGTACTTC
CASSLGVRQENYEQYF
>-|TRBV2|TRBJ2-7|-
TGTGCCAGCAGTGATGGGGGGCAGGGGGTGTCCTACGAGCAGTACTTC
CASSDGGQGVSYEQYF
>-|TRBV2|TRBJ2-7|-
TGTGCCAGCAGGTCGGTTTCGGTCTACGAGCAGTACTTC
CASRSVSVYEQYF
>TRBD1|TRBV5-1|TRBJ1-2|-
TGCGCCAGCAGCTTGGAAGGGGGCCATGGCTACACCTTC
CASSLEGGHGYTF
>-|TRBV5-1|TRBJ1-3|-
TGCGCCAGCAGCTTGGTAGGGGTTGGAAACACCATATATTTT
CASSLVGVGNTIYF
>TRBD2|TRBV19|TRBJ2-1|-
TGTGCCAGTAGCGTAGCGGCGGGGGTTAGTCGGGCGCAGTTCTTC
CASSVAAGVSRAQFF
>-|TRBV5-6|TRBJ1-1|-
TGTGCCAGCAGCTTGGCGACTGAAGCTTTCTTT
CASSLATEAFF
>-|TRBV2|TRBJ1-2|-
TGTGCCAGCAGTACGTTCCCGGCCCCTGGGCCCCCCCTCAACTATGGCTACACCTTC
CASSTFPAPGPPLNYGYTF
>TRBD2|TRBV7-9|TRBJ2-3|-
TGTTCCAGCAGCTTACTAGCGGGAGGGCGCACAGATACGCAGTATTTT
CSSSLLAGGRTDTQYF
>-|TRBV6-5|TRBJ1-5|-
TGTGCCAGCAGTTCTGGGCAGGGTTTAGGTCAGCCCCAGCATTTT
CASSSGQGLGQPQHF
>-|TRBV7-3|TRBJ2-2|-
TGTGCCAGCAGCCCCCGCGGGGCGGACACCGGGGAGCTGTTTTTT
CASSPRGADTGELFF
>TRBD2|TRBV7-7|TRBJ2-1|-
TGTGCTAGCAGCTTAGCGCCGGGGGGGGACGATGAGCAGTTCTTC
CASSLAPGGDDEQFF
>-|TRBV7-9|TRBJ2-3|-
TGTTCCAGCAGCTTAGGAGGGTCGAGGACAGATACGCAGTATTTT
CSSSLGGSRTDTQYF